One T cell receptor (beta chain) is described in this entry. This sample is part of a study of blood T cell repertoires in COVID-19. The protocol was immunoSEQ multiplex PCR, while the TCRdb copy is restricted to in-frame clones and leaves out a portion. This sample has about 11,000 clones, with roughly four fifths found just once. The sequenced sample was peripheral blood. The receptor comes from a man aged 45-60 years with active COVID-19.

The CDR3 bases are TGTGCCAGCAGCCGCGAACAATATTCAGGGCCAGATACGCAGTATTTT. This translates into CASSREQYSGPDTQYF. V usage is TRBV6-2 or TRBV6-3 and J usage is TRBJ2-3, with TRBD1 as a possible D gene (5 bases). This CDR3 has 16 amino acids. Germline CDR1 is MNHEY and CDR2 is SVGEGT. Trimming took off 6 bases at V and 4 bases at J, with 20 bases between the two ends.